This paragraph reports one T cell receptor beta chain. Germline V gene data show CDR1 as MNHEY and CDR2 as SVGAGI. The length of the CDR3 is 14 residues. V was clipped by 10 bases and J by 1 base; unmatched bases: 7. The data originate from a study of blood T cell repertoires in COVID-19. Study in general: The origin of the acute and convalescent COVID-19 samples was the United States, Italy and Spain. T cells, B-cell-depleted T cells, or PBMCs provided the cDNA or gDNA that served as material.

Only in-frame clones appear in the TCRdb table, and some are missing; sequencing was by immunoSEQ multiplex PCR. The sample lists about 310,000 clones; around 91% were seen once. Sequencing used PBMCs or T cells enriched from blood (not recorded which). This clonotype originated in a woman aged 18-29 years with acute COVID-19. The chain carries TRBV6-5 and TRBJ2-1, with TRBD2 identical over 7 bases. The CDR3 sequence is CATSERGSYNEQFF. The CDR3 DNA follows: TGTGCCACCTCTGAGCGGGGTTCCTACAATGAGCAGTTCTTC.